This TCR beta chain was documented in a study of response to subunit inactivated influenza vaccine. Study results and limitations: Few additional T cells are recruited per seasonal influenza vaccination, authors suggested.

After removal of 7 bases from V and 7 bases from J, the junction contained 7 bases not matched to a gene. This CDR3 contains 13 residues. Germline values: CDR1 KGHDR, CDR2 SFDVKD. Each CDR3 protein is one row after TCRdb ran MiXCR on the RT-PCR reads. The sample includes hundreds of thousands of distinct CDR3 sequences, 6.5% to 8% of them seen just once. A word on this clonotype: Its antigen is not known.

This receptor was identified in a man aged 50 to 69 who received an inactivated influenza vaccine. This rearrangement joins TRBV24-1 to TRBJ1-1; the match to TRBD1 covers 8 bases. The sample was PBMCs from blood, taken less than 30 months after vaccination. This CDR3 reads CATRDRETSEAFF. The DNA of the CDR3 is TGTGCCACCAGGGACAGGGAAACGAGTGAAGCTTTCTTT.